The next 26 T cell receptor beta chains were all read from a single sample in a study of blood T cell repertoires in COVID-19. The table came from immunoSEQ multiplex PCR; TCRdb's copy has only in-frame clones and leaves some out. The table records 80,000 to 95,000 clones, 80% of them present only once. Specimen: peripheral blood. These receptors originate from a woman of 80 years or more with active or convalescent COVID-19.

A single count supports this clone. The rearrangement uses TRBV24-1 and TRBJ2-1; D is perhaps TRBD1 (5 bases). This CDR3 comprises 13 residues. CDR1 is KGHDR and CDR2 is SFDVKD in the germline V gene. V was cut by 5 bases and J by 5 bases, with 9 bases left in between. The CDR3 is CATSGDSDNEQFF. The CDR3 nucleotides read TGTGCCACCAGTGGTGACAGTGACAATGAGCAGTTCTTC.

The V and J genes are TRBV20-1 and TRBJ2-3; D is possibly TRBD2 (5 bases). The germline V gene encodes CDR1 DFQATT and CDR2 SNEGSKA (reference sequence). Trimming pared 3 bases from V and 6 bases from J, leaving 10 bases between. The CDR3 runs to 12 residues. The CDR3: CSASGRGDTQYF. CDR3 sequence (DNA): TGCAGTGCTAGTGGGAGAGGGGATACGCAGTATTTT.

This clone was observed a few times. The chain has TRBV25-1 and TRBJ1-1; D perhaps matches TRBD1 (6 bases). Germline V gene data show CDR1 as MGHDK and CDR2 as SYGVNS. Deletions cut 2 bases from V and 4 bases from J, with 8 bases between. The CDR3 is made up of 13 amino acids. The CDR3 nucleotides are TGTGCCAGCAGTGAAACAGGGAGCACTGAAGCTTTCTTT. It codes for CASSETGSTEAFF.

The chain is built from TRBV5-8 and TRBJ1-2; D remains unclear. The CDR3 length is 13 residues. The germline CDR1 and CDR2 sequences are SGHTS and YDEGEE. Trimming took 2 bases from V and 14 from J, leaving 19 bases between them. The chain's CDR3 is CASSFKGVGEKTF. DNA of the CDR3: TGTGCCAGCAGCTTTAAGGGAGTAGGTGAAAAAACCTTC.

The CDR3 spells CASSFTGEFGYTF. The CDR3 nucleotides read TGTGCCAGCAGCTTCACAGGGGAGTTCGGCTACACCTTC. The rearrangement links TRBV7-9 to TRBJ1-2; 7 nucleotides align to TRBD1. The V gene's germline CDR1 is SEHNR and CDR2 FQNEAQ (reference sequence). V shed 3 bases and J 8 bases; nucleotides not matched to a gene: 6. The CDR3 totals 13 residues.

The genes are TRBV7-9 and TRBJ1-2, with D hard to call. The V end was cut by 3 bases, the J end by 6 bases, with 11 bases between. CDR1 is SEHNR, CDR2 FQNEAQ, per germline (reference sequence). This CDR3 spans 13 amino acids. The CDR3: CASSFDNLHGYTF. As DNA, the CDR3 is TGTGCCAGCAGCTTCGACAATCTACATGGCTACACCTTC.

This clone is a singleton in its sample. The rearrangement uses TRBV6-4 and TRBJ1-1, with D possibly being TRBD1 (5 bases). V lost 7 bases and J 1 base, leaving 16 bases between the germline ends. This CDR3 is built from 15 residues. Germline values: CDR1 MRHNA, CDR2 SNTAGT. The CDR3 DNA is TGTGCCAGCACACGGAGGGGTGGAGGGAACACTGAAGCTTTCTTT. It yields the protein CASTRRGGGNTEAFF.

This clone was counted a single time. CDR3 nucleotide sequence: TGTGCCAGCAGCTCTCCGGGACAGAACAATGAGCAGTTCTTC. Translated: CASSSPGQNNEQFF. The chain combines TRBV3-1 (or the pseudogene TRBV3-2) with TRBJ2-1; TRBD1 aligns across 7 bases. The length of the CDR3 is 14 residues. Germline-derived CDR1 and CDR2 are LGHDT and YNNKEL (reference sequence). V trimming: 5 bases; J trimming: 5 bases; junction bases outside the gene matches: 6.

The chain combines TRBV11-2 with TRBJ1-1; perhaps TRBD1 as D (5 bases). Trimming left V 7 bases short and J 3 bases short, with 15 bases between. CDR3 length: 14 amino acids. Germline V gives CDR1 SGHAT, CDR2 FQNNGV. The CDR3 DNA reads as TGTGCCAGCAATAACAGGATAATGGACACTGAAGCTTTCTTT. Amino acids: CASNNRIMDTEAFF.

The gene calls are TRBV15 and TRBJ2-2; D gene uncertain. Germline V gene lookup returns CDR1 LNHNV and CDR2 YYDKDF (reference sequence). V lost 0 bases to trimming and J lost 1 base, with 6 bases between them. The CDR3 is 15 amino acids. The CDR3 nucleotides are TGTGCCACCAGCAGAGACAGGCTGAACACCGGGGAGCTGTTTTTT. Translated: CATSRDRLNTGELFF.

CDR3: CASTGLSRYSNQPQHF. CDR3 sequence (DNA): TGTGCCAGTACTGGGCTCTCGCGATATAGCAATCAGCCCCAGCATTTT. The chain uses TRBV28 and TRBJ1-5; D is unclear. Germline V gene data show CDR1 as MDHEN and CDR2 as SYDVKM. The ends were cut back, 9 bases at V and 0 bases at J, with 18 bases in the middle. The CDR3 is 16 amino acids.

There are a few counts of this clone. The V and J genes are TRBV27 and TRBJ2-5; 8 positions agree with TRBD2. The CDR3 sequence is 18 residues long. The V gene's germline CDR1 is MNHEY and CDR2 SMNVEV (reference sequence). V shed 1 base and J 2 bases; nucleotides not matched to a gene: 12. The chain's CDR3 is CASSLLGIAGWGQETQYF. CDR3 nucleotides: TGTGCCAGCAGTTTATTGGGAATAGCGGGATGGGGGCAAGAGACCCAGTACTTC.

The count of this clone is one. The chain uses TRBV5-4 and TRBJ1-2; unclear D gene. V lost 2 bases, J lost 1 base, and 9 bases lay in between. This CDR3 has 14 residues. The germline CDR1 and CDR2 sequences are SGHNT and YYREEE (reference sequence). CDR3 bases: TGTGCCAGCAGCTTCCCCGGACTTAACTATGGCTACACCTTC. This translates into CASSFPGLNYGYTF. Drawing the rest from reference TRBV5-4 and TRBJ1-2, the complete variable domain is ETGVTQSPTHLIKTRGQQVTLRCSSQSGHNTVSWYQQALGQGPQFIFQYYREEENGRGNFPPRFSGLQFPNYSSELNVNALELDDSALYLCASSFPGLNYGYTFGSGTRLTVV.

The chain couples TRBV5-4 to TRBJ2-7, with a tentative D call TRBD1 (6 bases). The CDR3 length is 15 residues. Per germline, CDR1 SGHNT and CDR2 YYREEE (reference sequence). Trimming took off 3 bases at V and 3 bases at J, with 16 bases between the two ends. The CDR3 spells CASSSWGRGSYEQYF. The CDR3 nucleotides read TGTGCCAGCAGCTCGTGGGGCAGGGGAAGCTACGAGCAGTACTTC.

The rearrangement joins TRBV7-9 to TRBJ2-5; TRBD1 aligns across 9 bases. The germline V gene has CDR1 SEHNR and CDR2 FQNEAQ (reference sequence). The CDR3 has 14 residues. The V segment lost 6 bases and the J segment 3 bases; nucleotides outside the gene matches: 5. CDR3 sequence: CASSRGDREETQYF. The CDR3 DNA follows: TGTGCCAGCAGTCGCGGGGACAGGGAAGAGACCCAGTACTTC.

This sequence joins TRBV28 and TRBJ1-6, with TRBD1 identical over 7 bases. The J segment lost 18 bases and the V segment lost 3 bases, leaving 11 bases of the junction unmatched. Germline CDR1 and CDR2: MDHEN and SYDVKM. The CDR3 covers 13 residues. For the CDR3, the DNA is TGTGCCAGCAGTTTCCAGACAGGGCCTTATCCCCACTTT. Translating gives CASSFQTGPYPHF.

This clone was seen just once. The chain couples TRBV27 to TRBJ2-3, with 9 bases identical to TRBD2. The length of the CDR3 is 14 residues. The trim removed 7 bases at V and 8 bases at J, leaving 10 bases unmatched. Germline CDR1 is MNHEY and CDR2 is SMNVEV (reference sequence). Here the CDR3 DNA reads TGTGCCAGCACCTTTGCCGCTAGCGGGGCTACGCAGTATTTT. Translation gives CASTFAASGATQYF.

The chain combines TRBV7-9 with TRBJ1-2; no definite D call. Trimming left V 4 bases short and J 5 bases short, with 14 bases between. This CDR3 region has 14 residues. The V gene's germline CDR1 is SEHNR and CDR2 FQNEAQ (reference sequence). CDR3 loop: CASSSVLSSYGYTF. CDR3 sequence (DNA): TGTGCCAGCAGCTCCGTACTATCTTCTTATGGCTACACCTTC.

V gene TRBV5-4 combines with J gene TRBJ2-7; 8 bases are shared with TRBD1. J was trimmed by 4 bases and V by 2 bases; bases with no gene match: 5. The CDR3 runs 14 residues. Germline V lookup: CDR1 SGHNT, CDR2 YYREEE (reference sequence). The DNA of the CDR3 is TGTGCCAGCAGCTTTACAGGGGGATCTTACGAGCAGTACTTC. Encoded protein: CASSFTGGSYEQYF.

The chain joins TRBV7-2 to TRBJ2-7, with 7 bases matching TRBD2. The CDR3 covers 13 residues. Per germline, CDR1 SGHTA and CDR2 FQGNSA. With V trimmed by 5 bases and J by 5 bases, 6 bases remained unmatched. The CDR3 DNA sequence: TGTGCCAGCAGCCGGGGAGGGGTAAACGAGCAGTACTTC. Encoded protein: CASSRGGVNEQYF.

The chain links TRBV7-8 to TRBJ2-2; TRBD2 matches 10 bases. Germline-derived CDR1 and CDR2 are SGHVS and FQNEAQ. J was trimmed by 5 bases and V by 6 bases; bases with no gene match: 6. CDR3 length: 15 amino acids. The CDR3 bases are TGTGCCAGCAGACCTAGCGGGAGTAGGACCGGGGAGCTGTTTTTT. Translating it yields CASRPSGSRTGELFF.

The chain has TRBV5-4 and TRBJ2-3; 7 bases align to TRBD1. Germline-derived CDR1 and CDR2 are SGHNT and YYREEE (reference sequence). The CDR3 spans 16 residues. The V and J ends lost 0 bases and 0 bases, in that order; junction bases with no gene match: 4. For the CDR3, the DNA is TGTGCCAGCAGCTTGGAGGTGACAGGGAGCACAGATACGCAGTATTTT. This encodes CASSLEVTGSTDTQYF.

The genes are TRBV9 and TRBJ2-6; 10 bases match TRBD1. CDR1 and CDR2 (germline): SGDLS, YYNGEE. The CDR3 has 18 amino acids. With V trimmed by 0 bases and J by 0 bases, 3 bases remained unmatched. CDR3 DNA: TGTGCCAGCAGCGTAGGGGGACAGGGGCCCTCTGGGGCCAACGTCCTGACTTTC. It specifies CASSVGGQGPSGANVLTF.

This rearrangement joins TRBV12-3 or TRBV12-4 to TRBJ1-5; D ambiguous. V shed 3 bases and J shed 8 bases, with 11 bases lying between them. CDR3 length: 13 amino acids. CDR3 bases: TGTGCCAGCAGTTTCGGGTTGATTGAGCCCCAGCATTTT. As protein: CASSFGLIEPQHF.

The CDR3 loop is CASSPGSEFAGELFF. In nucleotides, the CDR3 is TGTGCCAGCAGCCCTGGTAGCGAATTCGCCGGGGAGCTGTTTTTT. The rearrangement joins TRBV3-1 (or the pseudogene TRBV3-2) to TRBJ2-2, with D perhaps TRBD2 (5 bases). The CDR3 is 15 amino acids. CDR1 is LGHDT and CDR2 is YNNKEL in the germline V gene (reference sequence). The germline V and J ends were trimmed by 4 bases and 6 bases, with 15 bases remaining between them.

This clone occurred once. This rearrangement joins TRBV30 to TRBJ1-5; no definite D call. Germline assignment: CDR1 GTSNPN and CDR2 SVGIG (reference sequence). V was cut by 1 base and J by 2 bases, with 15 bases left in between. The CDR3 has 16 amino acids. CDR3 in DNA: TGTGCCTGGAGTGGTAAGGAGGCCGGGCGCAATCAGCCCCAGCATTTT. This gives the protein CAWSGKEAGRNQPQHF. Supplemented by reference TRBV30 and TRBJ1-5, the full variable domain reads SQTIHQWPATLVQPVGSPLSLECTVEGTSNPNLYWYRQAAGRGLQLLFYSVGIGQISSEVPQNLSASRPQDRQFILSSKKLLLSDSGFYLCAWSGKEAGRNQPQHFGDGTRLSIL.